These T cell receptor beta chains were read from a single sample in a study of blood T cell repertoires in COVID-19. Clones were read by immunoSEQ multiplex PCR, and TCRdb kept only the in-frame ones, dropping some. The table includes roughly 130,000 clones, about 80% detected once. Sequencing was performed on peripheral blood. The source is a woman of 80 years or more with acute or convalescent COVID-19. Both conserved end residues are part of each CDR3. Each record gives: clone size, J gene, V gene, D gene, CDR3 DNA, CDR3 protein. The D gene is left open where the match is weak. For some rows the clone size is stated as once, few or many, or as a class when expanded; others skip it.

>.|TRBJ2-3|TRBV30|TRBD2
TGTGCCTGGAGTGTATTGGGGGGGACCACAGATACGCAGTATTTT
CAWSVLGGTTDTQYF
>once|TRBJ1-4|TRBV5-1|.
TGCGCCAGCAGCTTGCGTACCAGACAGGCAACTAATGAAAAACTGTTTTTT
CASSLRTRQATNEKLFF
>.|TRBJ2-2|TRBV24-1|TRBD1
TGTGCCACCAGTGATCGAACAGGGGGCAGGGGGGAGCTGTTTTTT
CATSDRTGGRGELFF
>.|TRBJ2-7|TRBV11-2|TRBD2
TGTGCCAGCAGCTTAGGCGGTAGCGGGGGGTTTGAGCAGTACTTC
CASSLGGSGGFEQYF
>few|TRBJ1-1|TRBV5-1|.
TGCGCCAGCAGCTTCCTGGGCAGTATGAACACTGAAGCTTTCTTT
CASSFLGSMNTEAFF
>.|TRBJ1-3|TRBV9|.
TGTGCCAGCAGCCTCGGAAACACCATATATTTT
CASSLGNTIYF
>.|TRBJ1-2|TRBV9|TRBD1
TGTGCCAGCAGCGGTTACGGGGACAGGGTAATGGGGTATGGCTACACCTTC
CASSGYGDRVMGYGYTF
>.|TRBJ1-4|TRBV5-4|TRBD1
TGTGCCAGCAGCGTCCGGACAGGGTCTAATGAAAAACTGTTTTTT
CASSVRTGSNEKLFF
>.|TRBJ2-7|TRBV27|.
TGTGCCAGCGCTGGCGCCGACTCGTCCTACGAGCAGTACTTC
CASAGADSSYEQYF
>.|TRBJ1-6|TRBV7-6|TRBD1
TGTGCCAGCAGCGCTAGGGTAGGGGGCAATTCACCCCTCCACTTT
CASSARVGGNSPLHF
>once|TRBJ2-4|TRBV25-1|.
TGTGCCAGCAGTGGTGTGCCGGGTAAAAACATTCAGTACTTC
CASSGVPGKNIQYF
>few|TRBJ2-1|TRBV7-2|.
TGTGCCAGCAGCCCGAGCGGGAATGAGCAGTTCTTC
CASSPSGNEQFF
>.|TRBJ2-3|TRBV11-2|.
TGTGCCAGCAGCTTAGTGTCGAGTCAATATTTT
CASSLVSSQYF
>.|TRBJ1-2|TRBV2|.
TGTGCCAGCCGACAGGATACCGATTGGGGTGGCTACACCTTC
CASRQDTDWGGYTF
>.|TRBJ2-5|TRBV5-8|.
TGTGCCAGCAGCTTGGCCACGGACCAAGAGACCCAGTACTTC
CASSLATDQETQYF
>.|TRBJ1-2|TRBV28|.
TGTGCCAGCAGTCTACCGGGGGGAGGTATTTCAGGCTACACCTTC
CASSLPGGGISGYTF
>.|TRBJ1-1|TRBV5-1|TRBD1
TGCGCCAGCAGCGATGCCCCGGGACAGGAAGCTTTCTTT
CASSDAPGQEAFF
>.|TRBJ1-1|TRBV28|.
TGTGCCAGCAGTTTACCAGGGAGGGGAGCTTTCTTT
CASSLPGRGAFF
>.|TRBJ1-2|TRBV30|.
TGTGCCTGGGAGCAGGAAAAGGATGGCTACACCTTC
CAWEQEKDGYTF
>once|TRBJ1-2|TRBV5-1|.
TGCGCCAGCAGCTTACGGGAAGGGGGTATCTATGACTACACCTTC
CASSLREGGIYDYTF
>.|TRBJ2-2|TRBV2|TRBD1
TGTGCCAGCAGTGAGACAGGGTACACCGGGGAGCTGTTTTTT
CASSETGYTGELFF
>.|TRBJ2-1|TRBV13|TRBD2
TGTGCCAGCAGCTTGGGACTAGCGGCCTACAATGAGCAGTTCTTC
CASSLGLAAYNEQFF
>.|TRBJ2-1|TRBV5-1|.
TGCGCCAGCAGCTTAATTGCGGGACTGGGGGAAAATGAGCAGTTCTTC
CASSLIAGLGENEQFF
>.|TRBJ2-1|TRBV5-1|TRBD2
TGCGCCAGCAGCCTTGACCCGGGACTAGCGGGGAATGAGCAGTTCTTC
CASSLDPGLAGNEQFF
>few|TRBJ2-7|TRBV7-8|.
TGTGCCAGCAGCTTATTACAGGCCGCCGGCGGGCAGTACTTC
CASSLLQAAGGQYF
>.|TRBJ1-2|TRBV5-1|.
TGCGCCAGCAGCTTGGTGGTCGGAGATAACTATGGCTACACCTTC
CASSLVVGDNYGYTF
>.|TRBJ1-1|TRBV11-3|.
TGTGCCAGCAGCCCGGGGAACAAGAACACTGAAGCTTTCTTT
CASSPGNKNTEAFF
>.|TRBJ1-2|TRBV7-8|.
TGTGCCAGCAGCTTAAGGGGGACGGGTTCGGGGAACTATGGCTACACCTTC
CASSLRGTGSGNYGYTF
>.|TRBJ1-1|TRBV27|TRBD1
TGTGCCAGCAGCCTCTACAGGGGGCGCGAGGACACTGAAGCTTTCTTT
CASSLYRGREDTEAFF